One sample yielded the 23 T cell receptor beta chains listed below, sequenced in a study of blood T cell repertoires in COVID-19 (dated by TCRdb to 2020 to 2021). The library was made by the immunoSEQ multiplex PCR assay. In TCRdb, the immuneACCESS table is reduced to in-frame sequences with V and J assigned. These tables do not hold every clone; where another copy was compared, an unresolved V gene accounts for under half, and the others remain unexplained. The sample includes approximately 130,000 clones, with over 80% observed a single time. The ten largest account for about 9.5% of the sample. The specimen sequenced was peripheral blood. The receptors shown here come from a middle-aged man with active or convalescent COVID-19.

This clone was observed a few times. This rearrangement joins TRBV6-5 to TRBJ2-7, with D perhaps TRBD2 (6 bases). V was clipped by 0 bases and J by 2 bases, with 11 bases between them. The CDR3 loop spans 15 amino acids. Germline V gene sequence: CDR1 MNHEY, CDR2 SVGAGI. The CDR3 sequence is CASSYSGGEAYEQYF. DNA for the CDR3: TGTGCCAGCAGTTACTCAGGCGGGGAAGCCTACGAGCAGTACTTC.

The gene calls are TRBV9 and TRBJ2-5, with 9 bases identical to TRBD2. The CDR3 has 14 residues. In germline, CDR1 is SGDLS, CDR2 YYNGEE. With 4 bases clipped from V and 4 bases from J, the junction kept 5 bases outside the gene matches. The DNA of the CDR3 is TGTGCCAGCAGCTCGCGGGGGGGCGCAGAGACCCAGTACTTC. Protein sequence: CASSSRGGAETQYF.

The gene calls are TRBV9 and TRBJ1-5, with D unresolved. This CDR3 comprises 14 residues. Germline CDR1 is SGDLS and CDR2 is YYNGEE. Deletions cut 0 bases from V and 7 bases from J, with 11 bases between. CDR3 sequence: CASSVGSAGQPQHF. CDR3 DNA: TGTGCCAGCAGCGTAGGCTCGGCGGGACAGCCCCAGCATTTT.

The J gene is TRBJ1-6, the V gene TRBV13, with a tentative D call TRBD1 (6 bases). This CDR3 is 14 amino acids long. Trimming took off 0 bases at V and 8 bases at J, with 8 bases between the two ends. Germline CDR1 is PRHDT and CDR2 is FYEKMQ (reference sequence). CDR3 loop: CASSLGTGYSPLHF. The CDR3 coding sequence is TGTGCCAGCAGCTTAGGAACAGGGTATTCACCCCTCCACTTT.

This chain joins TRBV5-4 and TRBJ2-1, with 9 bases matching TRBD1. V trimming: 4 bases; J trimming: 5 bases; junction bases outside the gene matches: 4. This CDR3 region has 14 residues. Per germline, CDR1 SGHNT and CDR2 YYREEE (reference sequence). In DNA form, the CDR3 reads TGTGCCAGCAGCGGGGACAGGGAGAACAATGAGCAGTTCTTC. It yields the protein CASSGDRENNEQFF.

The gene calls are TRBV7-2 and TRBJ1-2; weak D call: TRBD1 (5 bases). The CDR3 contains 13 residues. Germline lookup yields CDR1 SGHTA and CDR2 FQGNSA. The V end was cut by 0 bases, the J end by 8 bases, with 10 bases between. This CDR3 is CASSLAGTSGYTF. The CDR3 DNA is TGTGCCAGCAGCTTAGCCGGGACTTCGGGCTACACCTTC. The variable domain in full, with the rest retrieved from reference TRBV7-2 and TRBJ1-2, is GAGVSQSPSNKVTEKGKDVELRCDPISGHTALYWYRQSLGQGLEFLIYFQGNSAPDKSGLPSDRFSAERTGGSVSTLTIQRTQQEDSAVYLCASSLAGTSGYTFGSGTRLTVV.

The rearrangement uses TRBV14 and TRBJ2-7, with D tentatively TRBD1 (5 bases). The CDR3 runs 16 residues. Germline CDR1 is SGHDN and CDR2 is FVKESK. Trimming shortened V by 0 bases and J by 2 bases, and 14 bases separated the two germline ends. The CDR3 region is CASSQDLPGSTYEQYF. Written as DNA, the CDR3 is TGTGCCAGCAGCCAAGATCTTCCAGGGTCGACCTACGAGCAGTACTTC.

The chain links TRBV6-5 to TRBJ2-3; 11 nucleotides align to TRBD1. Trimming removed 6 bases from V and 3 bases from J; junction bases left unmatched: 5. The germline V gene encodes CDR1 MNHEY and CDR2 SVGAGI. CDR3 length: 15 residues. The CDR3 reads CASRDRGLGTDTQYF. The CDR3 nucleotides read TGTGCCAGCAGGGACAGGGGGCTCGGTACAGATACGCAGTATTTT.

V gene TRBV5-6 combines with J gene TRBJ1-1, with D unresolved. The CDR3 is 13 residues long. V shed 4 bases and J shed 1 base, with 8 bases lying between them. The germline V gene has CDR1 SGHDT and CDR2 YYEEEE. This CDR3 reads CASSPGWNTEAFF. For the CDR3, the DNA is TGTGCCAGCAGCCCAGGTTGGAACACTGAAGCTTTCTTT.

The chain has TRBV6-2 or TRBV6-3 and TRBJ1-3; D perhaps matches TRBD1 (5 bases). Trimming removed 4 bases from V and 0 bases from J, with 10 bases in between. This CDR3 has 15 residues. Per germline, CDR1 MNHEY and CDR2 SVGEGT. The CDR3, as DNA: TGTGCCAGCAGTTCCTGGACAAGCTCTGGAAACACCATATATTTT. Amino acids: CASSSWTSSGNTIYF.

The CDR3 nucleotides are TGTGCCAGCAGCTCCAGAACGGCGGGCCCTCTCAAAGAGACCCAGTACTTC. This codes for CASSSRTAGPLKETQYF. V is TRBV6-2 or TRBV6-3 and J is TRBJ2-5; D may be TRBD2 (5 bases). From germline, CDR1 is MNHEY and CDR2 SVGEGT. The CDR3 spans 17 residues. V lost 6 bases and J lost 3, with 23 bases in between.

The J gene is TRBJ2-5, the V gene TRBV5-1; 12 bases map to TRBD2. V was clipped by 3 bases and J by 2 bases; unmatched bases: 11. Germline V gene sequence: CDR1 SGHRS, CDR2 YFSETQ. CDR3 size: 18 residues. The CDR3 sequence is CASSSPTSGGPGQETQYF. In DNA form, the CDR3 reads TGCGCCAGCAGCTCGCCGACTAGCGGGGGCCCGGGTCAAGAGACCCAGTACTTC.

A single count supports this clone. The rearrangement links TRBV27 to TRBJ1-5, with 7 nucleotides matching TRBD1. V lost 3 bases to trimming and J lost 1 base; unmatched junction nucleotides: 3. Germline values: CDR1 MNHEY, CDR2 SMNVEV (reference sequence). This CDR3 is built from 15 residues. The CDR3 DNA is TGTGCCAGCAGTTTTAGGGGGCCCAGCAATCAGCCCCAGCATTTT. Amino acid sequence: CASSFRGPSNQPQHF.

This clone was seen a single time. The chain couples TRBV29-1 to TRBJ1-6; D remains ambiguous. The CDR3 totals 13 residues. Trimming stripped 4 bases from V and 10 bases from J, with 14 bases between. Germline loops: CDR1 SQVTM, CDR2 ANQGSEA. This chain's CDR3 is CSVGEGGGSPLHF. In DNA, the CDR3 is TGCAGCGTTGGTGAGGGAGGTGGGTCACCCCTCCACTTT.

The rearrangement joins TRBV2 to TRBJ1-1, with TRBD1 as a possible D gene (5 bases). Trimming cost V 6 bases and J 6 bases, with 20 bases left between them. Germline lookup yields CDR1 SNHLY and CDR2 FYNNEI. There are 15 residues in the CDR3. The CDR3 DNA is TGTGCCAGCAGGGCCACGACAGTACCTAACGCTGAAGCTTTCTTT. Its protein product is CASRATTVPNAEAFF.

The chain combines TRBV7-9 with TRBJ1-4, with 9 bases fitting TRBD1. CDR3 size: 14 residues. Per the germline V gene, CDR1 is SEHNR and CDR2 is FQNEAQ (reference sequence). Unmatched junction bases numbered 3, after V lost 6 bases and J lost 4 bases. CDR3 DNA sequence: TGTGCCAGCAGTACGGGACAGGGTAATGAAAAACTGTTTTTT. Translation: CASSTGQGNEKLFF. Filled out from reference TRBV7-9 and TRBJ1-4, the complete variable domain reads DTGVSQNPRHKITKRGQNVTFRCDPISEHNRLYWYRQTLGQGPEFLTYFQNEAQLEKSRLLSDRFSAERPKGSFSTLEIQRTEQGDSAMYLCASSTGQGNEKLFFGSGTQLSVL.

The chain combines TRBV6-5 with TRBJ1-1, with 9 bases fitting TRBD1. Per germline, CDR1 MNHEY and CDR2 SVGAGI. Trimming at V came to 5 bases and at J to 6 bases, leaving 10 bases not matched to a gene. The length of the CDR3 is 15 residues. CDR3 in DNA: TGTGCCAGCAGTACTACTACGACAGGGGGTGCTGAAGCTTTCTTT. Translation: CASSTTTTGGAEAFF.

The chain links TRBV19 to TRBJ1-3, with 10 bases aligning to TRBD1. Per the germline V gene, CDR1 is LNHDA and CDR2 is SQIVND (reference sequence). V was clipped by 6 bases and J by 2 bases; unmatched bases: 7. The CDR3 is 16 residues long. CDR3 region: CASRTTGGSAGNTIYF. In DNA form, the CDR3 reads TGTGCCAGTAGGACGACAGGGGGCTCTGCTGGAAACACCATATATTTT.

DNA for the CDR3: TGTGCCAGCAGTAACCGGGACAGGGGAACCGGGGAGCTGTTTTTT. Residues: CASSNRDRGTGELFF. The V gene is TRBV6-5, the J gene TRBJ2-2; 10 bases line up with TRBD1. This CDR3 comprises 15 residues. The V gene's germline CDR1 is MNHEY and CDR2 SVGAGI. V was clipped by 5 bases and J by 5 bases; unmatched bases: 5.

The CDR3 coding sequence is TGTGCCAGCAGCGTAGGGACAGGGAGTAACACTGAAGCTTTCTTT. This encodes CASSVGTGSNTEAFF. This chain links TRBV9 with TRBJ1-1, with 8 bases aligning to TRBD1. With V trimmed by 0 bases and J by 2 bases, 3 bases remained unmatched. Per germline, CDR1 SGDLS and CDR2 YYNGEE. This CDR3 comprises 15 residues.

This clone was detected a few times. Other nucleotide sequences from this sample produce the same CDR3. This chain links TRBV7-2 with TRBJ1-1, with D possibly being TRBD1 (5 bases). The CDR3 contains 13 residues. The germline V and J ends were trimmed by 2 bases and 1 base, with 5 bases remaining between them. Germline CDR1 and CDR2: SGHTA and FQGNSA. In DNA, the CDR3 is TGTGCCAGCAGCTTACAGGGGAACACTGAAGCTTTCTTT. Its translation is CASSLQGNTEAFF.

V usage is TRBV6-5 and J usage is TRBJ2-2; 7 nucleotides match TRBD2. This CDR3 spans 15 amino acids. Germline CDR1 MNHEY, CDR2 SVGAGI. The V and J ends lost 2 bases and 6 bases, in that order; junction bases with no gene match: 6. The DNA for the CDR3 is TGTGCCAGCAGTTACCGGACTAGAGGTTCCGGGGAGCTGTTTTTT. Translating it yields CASSYRTRGSGELFF.

The V gene is TRBV2, the J gene TRBJ2-5, with no clear D. Germline loops: CDR1 SNHLY, CDR2 FYNNEI. Deletions cut 5 bases from V and 5 bases from J, with 6 bases between. The CDR3 extends over 11 amino acids. CDR3 DNA: TGTGCCAGCAGTCCCAGGGAGACCCAGTACTTC. This encodes CASSPRETQYF. The whole variable domain, remainder taken from reference TRBV2 and TRBJ2-5, is EPEVTQTPSHQVTQMGQEVILRCVPISNHLYFYWYRQILGQKVEFLVSFYNNEISEKSEIFDDQFSVERPDGSNFTLKIRSTKLEDSAMYFCASSPRETQYFGPGTRLLVL.